This is a list of T cell receptor beta chains from one sample in a study of blood T cell repertoires in COVID-19. The data were produced by immunoSEQ multiplex PCR, yet TCRdb's version contains in-frame clones alone and is incomplete. The top ten clones hold roughly 7.1% of a sample with roughly 200,000 clones, 80% to 90% of them seen once. The specimen sequenced was PBMCs or T cells enriched from blood (not recorded which). These receptors were collected from a man aged 25 to 45 in a cohort exposed to, infected with or recovered from COVID-19 (not recorded which). The CDR3 runs from the conserved cysteine through the conserved F or W. The D gene is left open where the match is weak. For some rows the clone size is stated as once, few or many, or as a class when expanded; others skip it.

cdr3_aa | cdr3_nt | v_call | clone_size | j_call | d_call
CASSTGLVALTGELFF | TGCGCCAGCAGCACCGGACTAGTTGCTTTGACCGGGGAGCTGTTTTTT | TRBV5-1 | . | TRBJ2-2 | TRBD2
CASSESGSSYNEQFF | TGTGCCAGCAGTGAGAGCGGGAGCTCCTACAATGAGCAGTTCTTC | TRBV6-4 | . | TRBJ2-1 | TRBD2
CASGAGYHTEAFF | TGTGCCAGTGGGGCAGGGTATCACACTGAAGCTTTCTTT | TRBV11-2 | once | TRBJ1-1 | .
CASSQDSGALETQYF | TGCGCCAGCAGCCAAGATTCCGGTGCTCTAGAGACCCAGTACTTC | TRBV4-1 | . | TRBJ2-5 | .
CASSQDGLSSYNEQFF | TGCGCCAGCAGCCAAGATGGACTGAGCTCCTACAATGAGCAGTTCTTC | TRBV4-3 | . | TRBJ2-1 | .
CASSQPSANYGYTF | TGCGCCAGCAGCCAACCCTCAGCTAACTATGGCTACACCTTC | TRBV4-1 | . | TRBJ1-2 | .
CASSLFTGGSTPSTDTQYF | TGCGCCAGCAGCCTCTTTACTGGCGGGAGCACGCCTAGCACAGATACGCAGTATTTT | TRBV5-1 | . | TRBJ2-3 | TRBD2
CASSPLGRERETQYF | TGTGCCAGCAGTCCCCTAGGTCGGGAGCGGGAGACCCAGTACTTC | TRBV27 | . | TRBJ2-5 | .
CASSLDLDFTDTQYF | TGCGCCAGCAGCTTAGATCTAGACTTCACAGATACGCAGTATTTT | TRBV5-1 | . | TRBJ2-3 | .
CASSSRQGNAEAFF | TGTGCCAGCAGCTCTCGACAGGGGAACGCTGAAGCTTTCTTT | TRBV5-5 | . | TRBJ1-1 | TRBD1
CASSEAEDRGLGYNEQFF | TGTGCCAGCAGTGAAGCCGAGGACAGAGGGTTGGGCTACAATGAGCAGTTCTTC | TRBV6-1 | . | TRBJ2-1 | .
CASSRSFEAFF | TGTGCCAGCAGCCGTTCGTTTGAAGCTTTCTTT | TRBV11-2 | . | TRBJ1-1 | .
CASSVSRDRGKAFF | TGTGCCAGCTCAGTGAGCCGGGACAGGGGAAAAGCTTTCTTT | TRBV18 | . | TRBJ1-1 | TRBD1